What follows describes a single T cell receptor beta chain. What this receptor recognizes is not known. There are no base qualities to consult, and no much larger clone falls within one base. The library relied on the immunoSEQ multiplex PCR assay. Rearranged TCR beta chain sequences were amplified with the hsTCRB Kit following the manufacturer's protocol. TCRB libraries were sequenced on an Illumina MiSeq. In the authors' own workflow: The proprietary platform of the kit vendor was used for demultiplexing, trimming and gene mapping. TCRdb took this table from immuneACCESS and kept in-frame rearrangements with V and J called. Such tables lack part of the clones; where checked against another copy, unresolved V genes explain under half of the gap, and the rest is unexplained. The V and J calls and clone size are taken from that table; D and trimming were inferred from the DNA. The sample profile shows 50,000 to 70,000 clones; about 90% of them were found once. Around 1.6% of the sample belongs to the ten largest clones.

These data originate in a study of a mutant IDH1 vaccine in newly diagnosed glioma (dated by TCRdb to the early 2020s). About the investigation overall: In the chemotherapy-containing groups, vaccination started alongside temozolomide cycles, whereas in patients who had radiotherapy alone it started 4-6 weeks after radiotherapy. Prior to enrollment, patients had been given standard therapy consisting of radiotherapy alone, temozolomide alone, or radiochemotherapy with temozolomide, with the combination given to most patients. Of the approximately 35 treated patients, about 62% were male and about 40% were female, and a mean age of 40.4 years was recorded. Six visits were used for peripheral blood collection: V03 (baseline), V05, V07, V10, V12 and V13. For exploratory analyses, longitudinal TCRB deep sequencing was carried out in under 30 treated patients wherever samples were available. The week-35 safety follow-up was designated visit V12, and the week-47 end of study was designated visit V13. What the work shows at the level of the full study, not this receptor alone: Immune responses induced by the vaccine were seen in about 93% of patients across multiple MHC alleles. Selection of PBMC samples for TCRB deep sequencing was based on availability. Pseudoprogression seemed to be unrelated to changes in the top peripheral T cell clonotypes found by TCRB sequencing. It was noted by the authors that analyses of patient blood samples could not be reproduced owing to sample limitations.

Sample time point, as interpreted from the label and publication: week 35, safety follow-up. Every vaccine dose consisted of 300 ug of a 20-mer mutant IDH1 peptide in Montanide, administered subcutaneously together with topical imiquimod. Across visits V03 through V10, patients got a total of eight vaccinations, given in weeks 1, 3, 5, 7, 11, 15, 19 and 23. The donors had newly diagnosed IDH1-mutant astrocytomas of WHO grade 3 or 4 that showed loss of nuclear ATRX. The samples were drawn from NOA16, a multicentre, single-arm, open-label phase I trial in Germany that tested a mutant IDH1 peptide vaccine in humans for the first time. Genomic DNA for TCRB sequencing was isolated from EDTA blood with the DNeasy Blood and Tissue Kit. Including cysteine and phenylalanine, the CDR3 has 15 amino acids. The kept DNA is CDR3 alone, 45 bases in frame from the first base. The germline V gene (reference sequence) yields MNHEY for CDR1 and SMNVEV for CDR2. The germline ends are 12 bases apart after V is trimmed by 0 bases and J by 4 bases.

The TCR was taken from a man aged 40-49 years with glioma. The V and J genes are TRBV27 and TRBJ1-2, and the D gene may be TRBD1, 5 bases matching. The sequences come from PBMCs, collected from a glioma patient whose treatment included an IDH1 peptide vaccine. The CDR3 region: CASSLSGGVGYGYTF. Here is the DNA: TGTGCCAGCAGTTTATCGGGAGGGGTAGGCTATGGCTACACCTTC.